The clone carrying this TCR beta chain occurred a few times. During construction of the library, unique molecular identifiers were attached to individual cDNA molecules for quantitative, reproducible TCR counting. Each CDR3 protein is one row after TCRdb ran MiXCR on the RACE reads. The sample yields about 77,000 distinct CDR3 sequences, 8.6% seen once. The germline V gene encodes CDR1 SNHLY and CDR2 FYNNEI. CDR3 length: 12 residues. V lost 7 bases and J 8 bases, leaving 12 bases between the germline ends. The data were taken from a study of human T cells and chemical hapten exposure. Study information: Variability of per-sample TCR yields stemmed mainly from small differences in pooled library volume.

The sample's time point: healthy volunteer bleed at 6 weeks. It was from unfractionated whole blood that total RNA was extracted. The chain couples TRBV2 to TRBJ2-1; no definite D call. What was sequenced was whole blood. This clonotype was obtained from a female donor in good health. Some clones in this sample may be carry-over from other donors' samples. The CDR3 loop is CASNPEKDEQFF. The CDR3 DNA is TGTGCCAGCAACCCAGAAAAGGATGAGCAGTTCTTC. The full variable domain, rest sourced from reference TRBV2 and TRBJ2-1, is EPEVTQTPSHQVTQMGQEVILRCVPISNHLYFYWYRQILGQKVEFLVSFYNNEISEKSEIFDDQFSVERPDGSNFTLKIRSTKLEDSAMYFCASNPEKDEQFFGPGTRLTVL.